The present TCR beta chain was sequenced within a study of vaccination and CD4 T cells after COVID-19. Turning to the study itself: A CEFX pool, an HIV-1 Nef pool, or else no peptide went into the control cultures.

This clonotype was found a few times. Its target is not known. Treatment noted: roughly 11-day PBMC culture with coronavirus spike peptide pools or control peptides (ViraFEST assay). Those CD4+ T cells from the unexposed donor predate the COVID-19 pandemic (2011-2018). An Oncomine TCR Beta short-read assay was used to sequence the DNA from cultured CD4+ T cells. One entry per CDR3 protein, called by TCRdb with MiXCR from the PCR reads. The sample includes 8,000 to 10,000 distinct CDR3 sequences, roughly a third of them seen just once. Trimming removed 6 bases from V and 5 bases from J, with 16 bases in between. Germline V CDR1 and CDR2: DFQATT, SNEGSKA (reference sequence). The CDR3 loop spans 13 amino acids.

Source material: CD4+ T cells from blood, cultured in vitro. The chain has TRBV20-1 and TRBJ2-5; D tentatively fits TRBD1 or TRBD2 (7 bases each). The clonotype comes from a human donor in good health. CDR3 in DNA: TGCAGTGCCTACCGACAGGGAGGGGAGACCCAGTACTTC. As protein: CSAYRQGGETQYF.